The T cell receptor (beta chain) under discussion was sequenced for a study of OX40 agonist ivuxolimab in advanced cancers. This CDR3 contains 14 residues. V lost 3 bases and J 5 bases, leaving 13 bases between the germline ends. Germline CDR1 is KGHSH and CDR2 is LQKENI. The data were produced by immunoSEQ multiplex PCR, yet TCRdb's version contains in-frame clones alone and is incomplete. In the table there are about 100,000 clones, around 80% of which are singletons. The rearrangement joins TRBV18 to TRBJ1-2; tentatively, D is TRBD1 (6 bases). The material sequenced was CD4+ or CD8+ T cells sorted from blood, taken in a trial of the OX40 agonist ivuxolimab. The sequence derives from an adult with an advanced solid tumor such as melanoma, head and neck, liver or kidney cancer. CDR3 bases: TGTGCCAGCTCACCGGGCGACAGGAGTTATGGCTACACCTTC. This codes for CASSPGDRSYGYTF.